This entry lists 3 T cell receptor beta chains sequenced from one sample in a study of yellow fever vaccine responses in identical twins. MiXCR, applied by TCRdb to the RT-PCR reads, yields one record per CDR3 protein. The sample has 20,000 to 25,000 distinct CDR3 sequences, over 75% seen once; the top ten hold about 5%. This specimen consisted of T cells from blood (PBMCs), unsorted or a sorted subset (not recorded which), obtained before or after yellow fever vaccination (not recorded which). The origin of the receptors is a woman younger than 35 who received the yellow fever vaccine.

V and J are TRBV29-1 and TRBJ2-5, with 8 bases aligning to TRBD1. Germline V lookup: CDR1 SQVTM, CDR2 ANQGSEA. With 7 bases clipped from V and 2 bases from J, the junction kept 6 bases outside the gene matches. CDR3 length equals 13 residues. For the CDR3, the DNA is TGCAGCGCCGGCCGGACAGGGCAAGAGACCCAGTACTTC. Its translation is CSAGRTGQETQYF. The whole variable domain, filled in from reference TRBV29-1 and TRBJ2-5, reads SAVISQKPSRDICQRGTSLTIQCQVDSQVTMMFWYRQQPGQSLTLIATANQGSEATYESGFVIDKFPISRPNLTFSTLTVSNMSPEDSSIYLCSAGRTGQETQYFGPGTRLLVL.

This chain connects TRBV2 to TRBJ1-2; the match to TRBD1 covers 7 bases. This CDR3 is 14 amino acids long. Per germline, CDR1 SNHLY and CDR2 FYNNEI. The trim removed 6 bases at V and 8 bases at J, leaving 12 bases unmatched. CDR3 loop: CASRALDRVYGYTF. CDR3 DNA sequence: TGTGCCAGCAGGGCTCTTGACAGGGTATACGGCTACACCTTC.

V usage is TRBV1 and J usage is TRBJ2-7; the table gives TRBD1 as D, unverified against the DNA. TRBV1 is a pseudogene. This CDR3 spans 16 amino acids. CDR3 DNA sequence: TGCACCAGCAGCCTGAGGGGTATCCCGAGCTCCTACGAGCAGTACGTC. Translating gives CTSSLRGIPSSYEQYV.